The sequence of this T cell receptor beta chain was determined in a study of cytomegalovirus exposure and HLA in healthy donors. Study-level findings and limits: A few chains linked to CMV were shown in vitro to be specific for CMV antigens.

As regards this clone: Its antigen is unidentified.

PCR amplification relied on 60 Vbeta primers (plus 13 Jbeta primers). Clones were read by immunoSEQ multiplex PCR, and TCRdb kept only the in-frame ones, dropping some. The sample lists some 150,000 clones; around 80% were seen once. Germline V gives CDR1 SNHLY, CDR2 FYNNEI. The V and J ends lost 6 bases and 3 bases respectively, with 9 bases between them. This CDR3 region has 12 residues. The TCR comes from a woman aged 18 to 35 in good health and CMV-seronegative. The chain uses TRBV2 and TRBJ2-7, with TRBD1 as a possible D gene (5 bases). The specimen was PBMCs. CDR3 sequence: CASRDGHYEQYF. CDR3 coding DNA: TGTGCCAGCAGGGACGGACACTACGAGCAGTACTTC.